Listed below are T cell receptor beta chains from one sample, sequenced in a study of blood T cells in healthy people across ages. TCRdb reprocessed the 5' RACE reads via MiXCR and lists one record per CDR3 protein. The table lists about 1.8 million distinct CDR3 sequences, about 50% of them singletons. The sample taken for sequencing was blood. These receptors originate from a woman in her thirties or forties in good health. Both conserved end residues are part of each CDR3. The D gene is left open where the match is weak. Size is omitted from some rows. Given values are once, few, many or a class for expanded clones.

J | D | V | size | DNA | CDR3
TRBJ2-3 | - | TRBV9 | - | TGTGCCAGCAGCGGGATAGGGGCAGATACGCAGTATTTT | CASSGIGADTQYF
TRBJ2-5 | - | TRBV24-1 | few | TGTGCCACCAGTGACACCTCCTACGGAGCCCGACAAGAGACCCAGTACTTC | CATSDTSYGARQETQYF
TRBJ1-5 | TRBD1 | TRBV4-2 | - | TGTGCCAGCAGCCAAGATACCGGGACAGGGGGGGCCCAGCATTTT | CASSQDTGTGGAQHF
TRBJ2-5 | - | TRBV11-2 | - | TGTGCCAGCAGCCACGGAGGGGAGAAGCTTGGACTTCAGTACTTC | CASSHGGEKLGLQYF
TRBJ2-3 | - | TRBV7-2 | - | TGTGCCAGCCCCAAAGGGGGACCGCTTGTCACAGATACGCAGTATTTT | CASPKGGPLVTDTQYF
TRBJ1-1 | TRBD1 | TRBV20-1 | - | TGCAGTGCTAGCGCTCGACAGGGGCGGAGTGAAGCTTTCTTT | CSASARQGRSEAFF
TRBJ2-7 | - | TRBV4-3 | few | TGCGCCAGCAGCCAAAGGACGGAGACCTACGAGCAGTACTTC | CASSQRTETYEQYF
TRBJ2-5 | TRBD1 | TRBV3-1 | - | TGTGCCAGCAGCCAGCCACAGGGGGCAGGAGAGACCCAGTACTTC | CASSQPQGAGETQYF
TRBJ1-2 | - | TRBV6-1 | once | TGTGCCAGCAGTGGAGGAGGCGCGCTTCGTATCATGGGCTACACCTTC | CASSGGGALRIMGYTF
TRBJ2-7 | TRBD1 | TRBV4-3 | few | TGCGCCAGCAGCCAAGCTTTTTGGGACAGGGCTGACGAGCAGTACTTC | CASSQAFWDRADEQYF
TRBJ1-5 | - | TRBV28 | once | TGTGCCAGCAGTCCCGTTGCGGCCCAAATTACTCAGCCCCAGCATTTT | CASSPVAAQITQPQHF
TRBJ1-6 | - | TRBV2 | - | TGTGCCAGCAGTAATGTTGGGGCCACGAGAGGTTCACCCCTCCACTTT | CASSNVGATRGSPLHF
TRBJ2-1 | TRBD2 | TRBV7-2 | - | TGTGCCAGCAGCCAAGGACTAGCGGGGGGGGAATACAATGAGCAGTTCTTC | CASSQGLAGGEYNEQFF
TRBJ2-2 | - | TRBV12-3/TRBV12-4 | once | TGTGCCAGCACCCAAGGGTGGGGGCTGTCAGACACCGGGGAGCTGTTTTTT | CASTQGWGLSDTGELFF
TRBJ2-7 | - | TRBV5-1 | few | TGCGCCAGCAGCTTAGGAATGGTAAAGGTCTACGAGCAGTACTTC | CASSLGMVKVYEQYF
TRBJ1-5 | - | TRBV27 | few | TGTGCCAGCAGTTCCCGACAGAATCAGCCCCAGCATTTT | CASSSRQNQPQHF
TRBJ1-1 | - | TRBV27 | - | TGTGCCAGCAGTTTATCCCACAGGGTCGATGAAGCTTTCTTT | CASSLSHRVDEAFF
TRBJ1-2 | TRBD1 | TRBV2 | few | TGTGCCAGCAGTGAACCGCTGGGACAGAACTATGGCTACACCTTC | CASSEPLGQNYGYTF
TRBJ1-4 | - | TRBV12-3/TRBV12-4 | - | TGTGCCAGCAGTCCGGACCGCAGTGAAAAACTGTTTTTT | CASSPDRSEKLFF
TRBJ2-1 | TRBD2 | TRBV24-1 | - | TGTGCCACCAGTGACGCCGGACTAGCGGGTCACAATGAGCAGTTCTTC | CATSDAGLAGHNEQFF
TRBJ2-1 | - | TRBV7-9 | - | TGTGCCAGCAGCTTAGAATTGGGGAATGAGCAGTTCTTC | CASSLELGNEQFF
TRBJ1-5 | TRBD1 | TRBV20-1 | - | TGCAGTGCTAGAACCGGGACAGGGGGCTTCAATCAGCCCCAGCATTTT | CSARTGTGGFNQPQHF
TRBJ2-3 | TRBD2 | TRBV12-3/TRBV12-4 | few | TGTGCCAGCACCGTAACGCGGGGGAACACAGATACGCAGTATTTT | CASTVTRGNTDTQYF
TRBJ1-1 | TRBD1 | TRBV5-1 | - | TGCGCCAGCAGGCCCACAGGGGTTACTGAAGCTTTCTTT | CASRPTGVTEAFF
TRBJ2-1 | TRBD2 | TRBV9 | - | TGTGCCAGCAGCGTAGTGAGCGGGGGTAACAATGAGCAGTTCTTC | CASSVVSGGNNEQFF
TRBJ2-7 | TRBD1 | TRBV7-9 | - | TGTGTCAGCAGTTCCGGGACAGCCTACGAGCAGTACTTC | CVSSSGTAYEQYF
TRBJ2-4 | - | TRBV28 | - | TGTGCCAGCAGACGGAGCCTAGCCAAAAACATTCAGTACTTC | CASRRSLAKNIQYF
TRBJ2-1 | TRBD2 | TRBV20-1 | - | TGCAGTGCTGTAGCGGGGGGCAACAATGAGCAGTTCTTC | CSAVAGGNNEQFF
TRBJ2-1 | - | TRBV9 | - | TGTGCCAGCAGCACCCGAGCCCCAACTACGTACAATGAGCAGTTCTTC | CASSTRAPTTYNEQFF
TRBJ2-5 | - | TRBV24-1 | - | TGTGCCACCAGTGATTCTAGGACGGGGAGGTTCAATGAGCAGTACTTC | CATSDSRTGRFNEQYF
TRBJ2-5 | - | TRBV7-2 | few | TGTGCCAGCAGACAGGTTCAGGTGCAAGAGACCCAGTACTTC | CASRQVQVQETQYF
TRBJ2-5 | - | TRBV7-2 | - | TGTGCCAGCAGCTTACCCCCCAGGGTGGGAGAAGAGACCCAGTACTTC | CASSLPPRVGEETQYF
TRBJ1-5 | - | TRBV12-3/TRBV12-4 | - | TGTGCCAGCAGTTTTATGGTCGCCGGGGATGATCAGCCCCAGCATTTT | CASSFMVAGDDQPQHF
TRBJ2-7 | - | TRBV20-1 | - | TGCAGTGCTAGAGATGCCAGAGCGACCTACGAGCAGTACTTC | CSARDARATYEQYF
TRBJ1-5 | - | TRBV6-1 | - | TGTGCCAGCAGTGAATGGGGGGGTCAGCCCCAGCATTTT | CASSEWGGQPQHF
TRBJ2-7 | TRBD2 | TRBV13 | - | TGTGCCAGCAGCACCGTTAGCGGGGGACTTACCTACGAGCAGTACTTC | CASSTVSGGLTYEQYF
TRBJ2-5 | TRBD1 | TRBV29-1 | - | TGCAGCGCCTCTCGGGACAGGGGGCCGGGTGAGCAGTACTTC | CSASRDRGPGEQYF
TRBJ2-3 | TRBD2 | TRBV12-3/TRBV12-4 | - | TGTGCCAGCAGTCTAGCGGGGGGCAGCTCTAGCACAGATACGCAATATTTT | CASSLAGGSSSTDTQYF
TRBJ2-5 | TRBD2 | TRBV15 | few | TGTGCCACCAGCCCAATCGGCCGGGGAGGGGCTATGAAGACCCAGTACTTC | CATSPIGRGGAMKTQYF
TRBJ2-3 | - | TRBV7-2 | - | TGTGCCAGCAGCTTAGCGTTGGGACGGATCTTCACAGATACGCAGTATTTT | CASSLALGRIFTDTQYF
TRBJ1-2 | - | TRBV7-2 | many | TGTGCCAGCAGCCGTAACTATGGCTACACCTTC | CASSRNYGYTF
TRBJ2-5 | TRBD1 | TRBV28 | - | TGTGCCAGCAGTTTACCGACAGGGGGCCATGAGACCCAGTACTTC | CASSLPTGGHETQYF